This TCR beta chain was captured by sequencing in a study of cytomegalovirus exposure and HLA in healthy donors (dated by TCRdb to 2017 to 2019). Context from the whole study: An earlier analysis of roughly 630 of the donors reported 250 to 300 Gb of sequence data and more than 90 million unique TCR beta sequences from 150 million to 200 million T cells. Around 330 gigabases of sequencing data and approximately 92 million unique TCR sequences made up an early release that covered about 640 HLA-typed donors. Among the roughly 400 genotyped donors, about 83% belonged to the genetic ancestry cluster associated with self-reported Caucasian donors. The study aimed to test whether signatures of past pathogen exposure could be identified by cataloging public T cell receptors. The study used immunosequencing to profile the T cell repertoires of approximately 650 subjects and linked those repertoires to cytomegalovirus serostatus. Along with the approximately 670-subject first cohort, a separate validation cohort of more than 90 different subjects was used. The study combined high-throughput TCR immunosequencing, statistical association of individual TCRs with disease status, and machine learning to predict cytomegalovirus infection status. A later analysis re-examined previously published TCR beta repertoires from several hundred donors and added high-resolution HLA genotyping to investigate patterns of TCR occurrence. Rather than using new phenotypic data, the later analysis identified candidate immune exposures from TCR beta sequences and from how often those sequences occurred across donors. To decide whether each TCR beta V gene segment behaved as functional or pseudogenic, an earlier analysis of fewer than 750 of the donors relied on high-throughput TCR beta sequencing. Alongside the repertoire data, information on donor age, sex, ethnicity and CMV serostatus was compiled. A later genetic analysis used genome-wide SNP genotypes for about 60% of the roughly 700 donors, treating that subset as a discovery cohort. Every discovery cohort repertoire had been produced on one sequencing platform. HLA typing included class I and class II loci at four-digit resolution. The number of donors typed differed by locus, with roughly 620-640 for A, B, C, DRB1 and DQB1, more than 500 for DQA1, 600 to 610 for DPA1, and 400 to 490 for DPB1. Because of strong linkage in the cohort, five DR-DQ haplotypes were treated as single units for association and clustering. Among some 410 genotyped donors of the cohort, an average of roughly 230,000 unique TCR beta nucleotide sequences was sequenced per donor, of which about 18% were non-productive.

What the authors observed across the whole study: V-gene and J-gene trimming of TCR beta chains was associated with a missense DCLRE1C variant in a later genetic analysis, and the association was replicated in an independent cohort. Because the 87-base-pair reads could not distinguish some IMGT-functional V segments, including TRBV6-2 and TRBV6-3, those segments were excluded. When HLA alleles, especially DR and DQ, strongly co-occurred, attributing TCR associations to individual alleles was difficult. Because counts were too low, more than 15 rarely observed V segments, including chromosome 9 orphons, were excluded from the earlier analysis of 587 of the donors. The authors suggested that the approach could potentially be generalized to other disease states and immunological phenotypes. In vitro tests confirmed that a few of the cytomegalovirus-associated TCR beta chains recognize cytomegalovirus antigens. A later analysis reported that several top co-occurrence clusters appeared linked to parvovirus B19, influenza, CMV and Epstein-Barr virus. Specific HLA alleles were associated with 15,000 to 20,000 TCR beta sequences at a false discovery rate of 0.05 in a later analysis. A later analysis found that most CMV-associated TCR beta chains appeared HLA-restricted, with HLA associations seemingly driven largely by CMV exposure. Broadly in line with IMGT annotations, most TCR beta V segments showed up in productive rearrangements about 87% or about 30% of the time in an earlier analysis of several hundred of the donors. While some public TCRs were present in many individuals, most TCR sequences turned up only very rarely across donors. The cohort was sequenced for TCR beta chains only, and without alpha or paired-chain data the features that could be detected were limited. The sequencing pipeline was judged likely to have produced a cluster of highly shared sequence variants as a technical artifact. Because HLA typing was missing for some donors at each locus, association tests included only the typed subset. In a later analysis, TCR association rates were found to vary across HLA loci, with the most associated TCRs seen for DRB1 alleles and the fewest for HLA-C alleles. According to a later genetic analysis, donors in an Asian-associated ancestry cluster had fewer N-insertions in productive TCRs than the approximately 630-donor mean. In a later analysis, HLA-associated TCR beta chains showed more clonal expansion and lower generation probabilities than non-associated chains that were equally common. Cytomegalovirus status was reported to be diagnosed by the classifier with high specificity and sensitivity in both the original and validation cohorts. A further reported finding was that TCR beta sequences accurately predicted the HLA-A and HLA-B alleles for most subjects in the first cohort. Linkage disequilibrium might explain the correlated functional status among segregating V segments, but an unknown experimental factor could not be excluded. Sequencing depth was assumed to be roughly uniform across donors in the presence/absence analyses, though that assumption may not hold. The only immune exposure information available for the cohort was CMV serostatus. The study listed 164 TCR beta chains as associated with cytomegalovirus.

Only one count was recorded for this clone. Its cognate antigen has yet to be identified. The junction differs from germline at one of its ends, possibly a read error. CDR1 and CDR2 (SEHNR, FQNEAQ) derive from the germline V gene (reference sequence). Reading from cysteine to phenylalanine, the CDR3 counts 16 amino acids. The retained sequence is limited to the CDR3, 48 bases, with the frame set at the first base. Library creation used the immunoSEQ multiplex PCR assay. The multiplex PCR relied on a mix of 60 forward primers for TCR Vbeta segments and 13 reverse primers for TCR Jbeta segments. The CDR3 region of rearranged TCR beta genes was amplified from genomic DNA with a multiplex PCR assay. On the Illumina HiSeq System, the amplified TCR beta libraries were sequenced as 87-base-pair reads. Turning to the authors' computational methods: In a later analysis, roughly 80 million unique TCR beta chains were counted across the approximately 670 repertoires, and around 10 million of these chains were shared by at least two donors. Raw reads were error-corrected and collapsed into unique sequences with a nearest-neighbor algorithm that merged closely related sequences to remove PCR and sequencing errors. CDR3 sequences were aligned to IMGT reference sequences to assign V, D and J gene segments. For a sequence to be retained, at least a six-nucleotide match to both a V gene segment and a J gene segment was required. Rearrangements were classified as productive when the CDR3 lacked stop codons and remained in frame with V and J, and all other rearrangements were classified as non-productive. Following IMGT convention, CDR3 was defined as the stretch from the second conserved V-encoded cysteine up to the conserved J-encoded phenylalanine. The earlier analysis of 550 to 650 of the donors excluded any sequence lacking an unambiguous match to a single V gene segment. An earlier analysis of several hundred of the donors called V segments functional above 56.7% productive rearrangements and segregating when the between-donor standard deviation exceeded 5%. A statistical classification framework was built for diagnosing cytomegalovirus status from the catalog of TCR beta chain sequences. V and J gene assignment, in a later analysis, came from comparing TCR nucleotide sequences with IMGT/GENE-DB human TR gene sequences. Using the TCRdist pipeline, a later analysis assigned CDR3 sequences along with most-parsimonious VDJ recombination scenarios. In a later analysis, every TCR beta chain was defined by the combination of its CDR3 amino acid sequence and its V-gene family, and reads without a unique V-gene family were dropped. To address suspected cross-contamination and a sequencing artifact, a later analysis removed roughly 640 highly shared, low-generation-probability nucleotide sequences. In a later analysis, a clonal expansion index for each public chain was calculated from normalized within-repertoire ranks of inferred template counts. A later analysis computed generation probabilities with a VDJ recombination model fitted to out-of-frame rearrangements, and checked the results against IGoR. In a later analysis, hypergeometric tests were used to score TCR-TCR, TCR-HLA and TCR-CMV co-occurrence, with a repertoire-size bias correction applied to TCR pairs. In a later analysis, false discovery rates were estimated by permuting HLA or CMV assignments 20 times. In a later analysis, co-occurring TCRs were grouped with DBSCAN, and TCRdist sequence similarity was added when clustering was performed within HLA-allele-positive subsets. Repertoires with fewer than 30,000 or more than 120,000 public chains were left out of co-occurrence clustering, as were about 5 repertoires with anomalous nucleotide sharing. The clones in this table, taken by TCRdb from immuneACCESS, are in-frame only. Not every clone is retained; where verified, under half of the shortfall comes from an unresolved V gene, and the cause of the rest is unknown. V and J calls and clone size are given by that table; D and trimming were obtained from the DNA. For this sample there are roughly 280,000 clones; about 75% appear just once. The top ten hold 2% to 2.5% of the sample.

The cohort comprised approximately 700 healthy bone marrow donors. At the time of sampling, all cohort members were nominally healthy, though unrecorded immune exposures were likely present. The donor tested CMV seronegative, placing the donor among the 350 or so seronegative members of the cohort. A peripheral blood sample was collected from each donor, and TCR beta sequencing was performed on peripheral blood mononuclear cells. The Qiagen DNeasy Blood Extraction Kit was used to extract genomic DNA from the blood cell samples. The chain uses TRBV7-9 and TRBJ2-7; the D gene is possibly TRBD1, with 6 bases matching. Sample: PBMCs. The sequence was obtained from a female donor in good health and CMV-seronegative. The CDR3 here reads CSSSFRPGELSYEQYF. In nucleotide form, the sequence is TGTTCCAGCAGCTTCCGGCCAGGGGAATTGTCCTACGAGCAGTACTTC.